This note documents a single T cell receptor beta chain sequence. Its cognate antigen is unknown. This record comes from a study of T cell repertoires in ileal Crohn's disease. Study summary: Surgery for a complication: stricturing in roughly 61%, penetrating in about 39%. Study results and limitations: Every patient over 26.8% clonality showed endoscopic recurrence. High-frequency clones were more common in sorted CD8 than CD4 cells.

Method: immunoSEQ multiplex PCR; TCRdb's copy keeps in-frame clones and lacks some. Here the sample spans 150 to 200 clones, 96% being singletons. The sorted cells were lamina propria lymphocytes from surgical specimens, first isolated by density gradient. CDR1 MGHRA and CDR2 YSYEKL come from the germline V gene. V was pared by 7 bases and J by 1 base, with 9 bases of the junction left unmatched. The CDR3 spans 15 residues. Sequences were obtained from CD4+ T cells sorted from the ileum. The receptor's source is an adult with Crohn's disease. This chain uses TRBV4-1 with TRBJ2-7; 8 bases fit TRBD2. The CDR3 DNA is TGCGCCAGCATTATTGAGGTAGCGGGGTCCTACGAGCAGTACTTC. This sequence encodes CASIIEVAGSYEQYF.